This TCR beta chain was sequenced in a study of blood T cell repertoires in COVID-19. Per the original data handling: Amplification from reference gene primers served as the basis for estimated nucleated cell counts. Generated by immunoSEQ multiplex PCR, the TCRdb table keeps only in-frame clones and is missing some. Clonal size and the V and J genes are those of that table, whereas D and trimming came from the DNA. Here the sample spans some 700,000 clones, 90% being singletons. The CDR3 runs to 15 residues. J is TRBJ1-1 and V is TRBV21-1. TRBV21-1 is labeled a pseudogene. The sequence was obtained from a woman younger than 30 with acute or convalescent COVID-19. Specimen: peripheral blood. CDR3 bases: TGTGCCAGCACCCTGGGGGGTGGGGTGAACACTGAAGCTTTCTTT. Translating it yields CASTLGGGVNTEAFF.